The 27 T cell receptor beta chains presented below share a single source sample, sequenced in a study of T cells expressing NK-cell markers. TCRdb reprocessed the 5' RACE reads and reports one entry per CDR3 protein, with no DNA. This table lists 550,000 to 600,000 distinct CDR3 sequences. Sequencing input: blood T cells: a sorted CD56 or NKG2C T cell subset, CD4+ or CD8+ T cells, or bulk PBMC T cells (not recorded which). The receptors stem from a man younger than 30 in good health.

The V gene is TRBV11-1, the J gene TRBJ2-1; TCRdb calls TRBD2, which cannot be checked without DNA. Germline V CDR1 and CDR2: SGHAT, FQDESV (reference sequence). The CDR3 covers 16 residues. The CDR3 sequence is CASSPGLAASYNEQFF.

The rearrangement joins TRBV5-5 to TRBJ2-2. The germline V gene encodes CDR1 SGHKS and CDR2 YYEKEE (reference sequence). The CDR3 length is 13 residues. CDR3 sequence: CASSYGTTGELFF.

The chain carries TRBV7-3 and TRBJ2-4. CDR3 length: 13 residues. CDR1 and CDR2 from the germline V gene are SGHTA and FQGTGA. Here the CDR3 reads CASSLTGVSIQYF.

The CDR3 loop is CASTGTGSPRTEAFF. V usage is TRBV10-3 and J usage is TRBJ1-1; TCRdb's D gene call, TRBD1, goes unchecked for lack of DNA. Germline CDR1 reads ENHRY; CDR2 reads SYGVKD. The CDR3 runs to 15 residues.

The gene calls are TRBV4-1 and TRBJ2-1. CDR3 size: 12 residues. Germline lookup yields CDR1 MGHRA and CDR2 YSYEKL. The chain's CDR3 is CASSQTAGQQFF.

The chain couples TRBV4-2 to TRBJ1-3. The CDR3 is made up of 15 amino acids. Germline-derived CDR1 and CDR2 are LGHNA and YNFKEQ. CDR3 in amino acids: CASSQVGLSGNTIYF.

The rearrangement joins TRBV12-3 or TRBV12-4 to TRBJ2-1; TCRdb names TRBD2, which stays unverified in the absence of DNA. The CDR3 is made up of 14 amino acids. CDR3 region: CASNREGGNNEQFF.

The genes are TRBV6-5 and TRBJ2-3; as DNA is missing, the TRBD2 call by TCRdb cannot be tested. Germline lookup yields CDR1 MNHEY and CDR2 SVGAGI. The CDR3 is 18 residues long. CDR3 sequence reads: CASSSGSSGRLITDTQYF.

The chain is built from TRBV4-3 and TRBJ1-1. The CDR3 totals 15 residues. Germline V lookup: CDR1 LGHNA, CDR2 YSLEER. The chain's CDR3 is CASSQANYGRTEAFF.

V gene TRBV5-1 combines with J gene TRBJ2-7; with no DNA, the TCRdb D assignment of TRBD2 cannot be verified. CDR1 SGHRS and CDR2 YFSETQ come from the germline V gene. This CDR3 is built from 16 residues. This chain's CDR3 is CASSLNSGGYSYEQYF.

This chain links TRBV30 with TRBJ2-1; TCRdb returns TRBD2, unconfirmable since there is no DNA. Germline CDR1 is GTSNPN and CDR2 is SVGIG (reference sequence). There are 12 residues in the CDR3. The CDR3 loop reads CAWSGGRNEQFF.

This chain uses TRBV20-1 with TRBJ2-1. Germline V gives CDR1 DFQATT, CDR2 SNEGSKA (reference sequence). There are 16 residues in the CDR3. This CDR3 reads CSARVLAVSETGKQFF.

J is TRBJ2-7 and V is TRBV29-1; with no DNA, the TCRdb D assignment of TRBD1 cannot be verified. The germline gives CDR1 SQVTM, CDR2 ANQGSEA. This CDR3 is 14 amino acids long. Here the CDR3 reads CSVPVPMRGYEQYF.

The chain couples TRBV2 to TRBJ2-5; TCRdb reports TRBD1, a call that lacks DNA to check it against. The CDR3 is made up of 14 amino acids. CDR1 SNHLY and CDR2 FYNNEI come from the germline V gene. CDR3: CASSDPGHEGTQYF.

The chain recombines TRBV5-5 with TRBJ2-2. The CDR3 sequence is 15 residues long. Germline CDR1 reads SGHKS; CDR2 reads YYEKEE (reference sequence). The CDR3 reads CASSTPAVNTGELFF.

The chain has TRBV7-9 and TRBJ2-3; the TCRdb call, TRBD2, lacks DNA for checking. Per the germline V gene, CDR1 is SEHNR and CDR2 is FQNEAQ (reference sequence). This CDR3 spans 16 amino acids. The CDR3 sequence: CASSLGPSGVTDTQYF. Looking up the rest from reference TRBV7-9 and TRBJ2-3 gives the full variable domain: DTGVSQNPRHKITKRGQNVTFRCDPISEHNRLYWYRQTLGQGPEFLTYFQNEAQLEKSRLLSDRFSAERPKGSFSTLEIQRTEQGDSAMYLCASSLGPSGVTDTQYFGPGTRLTVL.

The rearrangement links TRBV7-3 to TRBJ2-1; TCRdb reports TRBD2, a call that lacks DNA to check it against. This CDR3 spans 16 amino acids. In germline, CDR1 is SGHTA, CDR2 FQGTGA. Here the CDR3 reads CASSLISGLPYNEQFF.

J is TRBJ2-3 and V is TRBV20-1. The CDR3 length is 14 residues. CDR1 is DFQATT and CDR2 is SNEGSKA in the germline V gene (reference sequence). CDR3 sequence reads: CSARFTQSTDTQYF.

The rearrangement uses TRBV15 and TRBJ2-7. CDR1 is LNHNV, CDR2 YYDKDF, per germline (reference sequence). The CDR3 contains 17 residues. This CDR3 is CATSRDRSSVGRYEQYF.

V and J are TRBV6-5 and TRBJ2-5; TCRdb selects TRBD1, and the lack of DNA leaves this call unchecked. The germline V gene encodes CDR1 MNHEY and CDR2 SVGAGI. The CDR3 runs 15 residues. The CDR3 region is CASSPGPGGRETQYF.

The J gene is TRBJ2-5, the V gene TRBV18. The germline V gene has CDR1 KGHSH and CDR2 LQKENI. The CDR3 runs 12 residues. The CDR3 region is CASSQKEETQYF.

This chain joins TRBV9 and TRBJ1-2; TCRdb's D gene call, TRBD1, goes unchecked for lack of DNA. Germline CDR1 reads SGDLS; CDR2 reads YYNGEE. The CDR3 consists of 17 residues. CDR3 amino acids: CASSAEGDRPPYYGYTF.

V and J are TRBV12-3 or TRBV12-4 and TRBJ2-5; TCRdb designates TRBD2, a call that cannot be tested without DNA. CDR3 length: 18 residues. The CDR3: CASSFPPIAGAHQETQYF.

CDR3: CASSFTDRRETQYF. The genes are TRBV7-6 and TRBJ2-5; the TCRdb D gene call, TRBD1, has no DNA to confirm it. The CDR3 is 14 amino acids. Germline assignment: CDR1 SGHVS and CDR2 FNYEAQ. The full variable domain, rest sourced from reference TRBV7-6 and TRBJ2-5, is GAGVSQSPRYKVTKRGQDVALRCDPISGHVSLYWYRQALGQGPEFLTYFNYEAQQDKSGLPNDRFSAERPEGSISTLTIQRTEQRDSAMYRCASSFTDRRETQYFGPGTRLLVL.

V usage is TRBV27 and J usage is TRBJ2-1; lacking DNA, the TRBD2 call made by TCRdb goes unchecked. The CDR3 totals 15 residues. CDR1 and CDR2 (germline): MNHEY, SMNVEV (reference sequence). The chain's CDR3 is CASSAIGTSINEQFF.

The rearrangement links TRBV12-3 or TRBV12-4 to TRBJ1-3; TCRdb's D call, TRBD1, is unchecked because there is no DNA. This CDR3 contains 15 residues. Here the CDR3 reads CASSPWDSTPNTIYF.

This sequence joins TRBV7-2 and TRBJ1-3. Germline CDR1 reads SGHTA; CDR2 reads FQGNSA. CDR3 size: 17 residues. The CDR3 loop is CASSLVEGIISGNTIYF.